The 16 T cell receptor beta chains reported below all come from one sample, sequenced in a study of early T cells in non-severe SARS-CoV-2 infection. TCRdb independently ran MiXCR on the 5' RACE reads; one entry per CDR3 protein. The repertoire holds approximately 46,000 distinct CDR3 sequences, with roughly 8.8% as singletons. Sequenced material: whole blood. All receptors come from an adult who was a healthcare worker with PCR-confirmed SARS-CoV-2 infection or an uninfected control (not recorded which).

This clonotype showed up many times. The CDR3, as DNA: TGTGCCAGCAGTTTTGCAGGGCAGGCGGTATCGGAGACCCAGTACTTC. Protein sequence: CASSFAGQAVSETQYF. The chain carries TRBV28 and TRBJ2-5; TRBD1 is a possible D gene (5 bases). V lost 3 bases, J lost 5 bases, and 19 bases lay in between. CDR3 size: 16 residues. In germline, CDR1 is MDHEN, CDR2 SYDVKM.

The chain uses TRBV6-6 and TRBJ2-7, with TRBD1 identical over 9 bases. The CDR3 consists of 16 residues. Germline-derived CDR1 and CDR2 are MNHNY and SVGAGI (reference sequence). The J segment lost 5 bases and the V segment lost 2 bases, leaving 10 bases of the junction unmatched. The CDR3 protein is CASSYQWTGEGHEQYF. The CDR3, as DNA: TGTGCCAGCAGTTACCAATGGACAGGGGAGGGACACGAGCAGTACTTC.

This clonotype was observed at least ten times. The rearrangement joins TRBV20-1 to TRBJ2-3, with 10 bases fitting TRBD2. This CDR3 is built from 16 residues. Germline assignment: CDR1 DFQATT and CDR2 SNEGSKA (reference sequence). V lost 6 bases and J lost 2; bases outside the gene matches: 11. As DNA, the CDR3 is TGCAGTGCAACGGGGTCACTAGCGGGGTTCACAGATACGCAGTATTTT. Protein sequence: CSATGSLAGFTDTQYF.

There are many counts of this clonotype. The chain recombines TRBV7-2 with TRBJ1-5; 8 bases are shared with TRBD1. CDR3 size: 14 residues. From germline, CDR1 is SGHTA and CDR2 FQGNSA. The V segment lost 2 bases and the J segment 6 bases; nucleotides outside the gene matches: 3. In DNA form, the CDR3 reads TGTGCCAGCAGCTTACCAGGGGGCGGTCAGCCCCAGCATTTT. As protein: CASSLPGGGQPQHF. The whole variable domain, filled in from reference TRBV7-2 and TRBJ1-5, reads GAGVSQSPSNKVTEKGKDVELRCDPISGHTALYWYRQSLGQGLEFLIYFQGNSAPDKSGLPSDRFSAERTGGSVSTLTIQRTQQEDSAVYLCASSLPGGGQPQHFGDGTRLSIL.

This clonotype has at least ten counts. This chain uses TRBV5-5 with TRBJ1-3; 9 nucleotides align to TRBD1. Trimming at V came to 2 bases and at J to 0 bases, leaving 6 bases not matched to a gene. Looked up from germline, CDR1 is SGHKS and CDR2 is YYEKEE (reference sequence). This CDR3 region has 17 residues. In DNA, the CDR3 is TGTGCCAGCAGCTTACCGACAGGGGGGCCCTCTGGAAACACCATATATTTT. Translating gives CASSLPTGGPSGNTIYF.

This clonotype was seen a handful of times. V is TRBV5-4 and J is TRBJ2-7, with TRBD2 as a possible D gene (5 bases). The CDR3 length is 13 residues. The V end was cut by 0 bases, the J end by 3 bases, with 7 bases between. The germline CDR1 and CDR2 sequences are SGHNT and YYREEE (reference sequence). This chain's CDR3 is CASSLERNYEQYF. Here the CDR3 DNA reads TGTGCCAGCAGCTTGGAGCGGAACTACGAGCAGTACTTC.

Worth noting for this clonotype: Its ends do not fully match the called genes, so a read error is possible. The CDR3 loop is CASSPSGRGHTEVFF. In DNA form, the CDR3 reads TGTGCCAGCAGCCCTAGTGGCAGGGGGCATACTGAAGTTTTCTTT. The chain has TRBV7-3 and TRBJ1-1, with 8 bases identical to TRBD1. Germline loops: CDR1 SGHTA, CDR2 FQGTGA. The CDR3 covers 15 residues.

This clonotype was detected only a few times. The chain couples TRBV18 to TRBJ2-7; tentatively, D is TRBD2 (5 bases). This CDR3 has 16 residues. CDR1 is KGHSH, CDR2 LQKENI, per germline. The germline V and J ends were trimmed by 1 base and 1 base, with 14 bases remaining between them. The CDR3 spells CASSPQRSWPSYEQYF. As DNA, the CDR3 is TGTGCCAGCTCACCACAGCGGAGTTGGCCTTCCTACGAGCAGTACTTC.

The V call is TRBV29-1, the J call TRBJ2-1; TRBD1 might be the D (6 bases). Germline CDR1 reads SQVTM; CDR2 reads ANQGSEA. The CDR3 is made up of 13 amino acids. The V end was cut by 5 bases, the J end by 7 bases, with 15 bases between. The DNA of the CDR3 is TGCAGCGTTAAGTCCCAGGGGCGGAATGAGCAGTTCTTC. Translated: CSVKSQGRNEQFF.

This clonotype was recorded at least ten times. The chain combines TRBV20-1 with TRBJ2-1; the D gene is possibly TRBD2 (6 bases). This CDR3 spans 14 amino acids. Germline loops: CDR1 DFQATT, CDR2 SNEGSKA (reference sequence). DNA for the CDR3: TGCAGCCTTTACGGGGGAGGCTCCTACAATGAGCAGTTCTTC. This sequence encodes CSLYGGGSYNEQFF.

The chain has TRBV5-1 and TRBJ2-3, with TRBD2 as a possible D gene (7 bases). CDR1 SGHRS and CDR2 YFSETQ come from the germline V gene. The CDR3 sequence is 16 residues long. V lost 4 bases and J 4 bases, leaving 19 bases between the germline ends. The CDR3 loop reads CASSPQGRAGADTQYF. The CDR3 DNA reads as TGCGCCAGCAGCCCGCAGGGGCGCGCGGGAGCAGATACGCAGTATTTT.

This clonotype came up many times. The chain is built from TRBV6-2 or TRBV6-3 and TRBJ2-7, with 11 bases matching TRBD1. V gave up 5 bases and J gave up 2 bases; unmatched junction bases: 11. Germline CDR1 and CDR2: MNHEY and SVGEGT. The CDR3 sequence is 17 residues long. Written as DNA, the CDR3 is TGTGCCAGCAGTCAGAGAAGCGGGACAGGGGGTCCCTACGAGCAGTACTTC. Protein product: CASSQRSGTGGPYEQYF.

J is TRBJ2-2 and V is TRBV29-1; TRBD2 aligns across 11 bases. This CDR3 spans 13 amino acids. Trimming took 7 bases from V and 6 from J; bases not matched to a gene: 4. Per the germline V gene, CDR1 is SQVTM and CDR2 is ANQGSEA. As DNA, the CDR3 is TGCAGCGCTCTTAGCGGGAGGGCCGGGGAGCTGTTTTTT. Its protein product is CSALSGRAGELFF.

In its sample, this clonotype was seen a few times. The gene calls are TRBV7-9 and TRBJ1-1; D unclear. This CDR3 is built from 12 residues. Germline V gene data show CDR1 as SEHNR and CDR2 as FQNEAQ (reference sequence). The V gene lost 3 bases and the J gene lost 7 bases, with 9 bases spanning the gap. CDR3 coding DNA: TGTGCCAGCAGCTTTAACAATTATGAAGCTTTCTTT. Translated, it gives CASSFNNYEAFF.

This clonotype was detected ten times or more. This chain joins TRBV20-1 and TRBJ1-1; D remains ambiguous. V was clipped by 3 bases and J by 0 bases, with 11 bases between them. Germline assignment: CDR1 DFQATT and CDR2 SNEGSKA (reference sequence). The length of the CDR3 is 14 residues. This CDR3 reads CSARRTVMNTEAFF. CDR3 nucleotides: TGCAGTGCTAGGAGGACCGTGATGAACACTGAAGCTTTCTTT.

This clonotype was recorded at least ten times. The gene calls are TRBV29-1 and TRBJ2-3; no definite D call. Germline V lookup: CDR1 SQVTM, CDR2 ANQGSEA. The ends were cut back, 4 bases at V and 5 bases at J, with 4 bases in the middle. The CDR3 totals 10 residues. This CDR3 is CSVGVDTQYF. In DNA form, the CDR3 reads TGCAGCGTTGGGGTAGATACGCAGTATTTT.